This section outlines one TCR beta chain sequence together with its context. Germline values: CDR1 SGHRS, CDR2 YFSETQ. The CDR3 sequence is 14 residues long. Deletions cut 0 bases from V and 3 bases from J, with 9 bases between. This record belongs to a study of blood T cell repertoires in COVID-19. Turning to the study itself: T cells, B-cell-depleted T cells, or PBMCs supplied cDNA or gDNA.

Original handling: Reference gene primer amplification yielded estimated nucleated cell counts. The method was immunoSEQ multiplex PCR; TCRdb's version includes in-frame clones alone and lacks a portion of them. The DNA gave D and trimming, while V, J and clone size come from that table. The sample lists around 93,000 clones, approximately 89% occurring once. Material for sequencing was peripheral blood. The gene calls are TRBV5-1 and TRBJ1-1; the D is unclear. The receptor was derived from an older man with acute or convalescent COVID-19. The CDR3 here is CASSLGSGDTEAFF. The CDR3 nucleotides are TGCGCCAGCAGCTTGGGTAGCGGGGACACTGAAGCTTTCTTT.